This T cell receptor (beta chain) is drawn from a study of shared clonotypes between healthy human individuals. General study points: Only a few donors were included, so the genetic and exposure-history diversity represented was limited.

As regards this clone: What it recognizes is unknown.

The germline CDR1 and CDR2 sequences are SGHTS and YDEGEE. CDR3 size: 13 residues. Trimming stripped 2 bases from V and 2 bases from J, with 8 bases between. This table comes from immunoSEQ multiplex PCR, and its TCRdb copy is limited to in-frame clones, with some not included. The sample has over 950,000 clones, around three quarters seen once. The chain recombines TRBV5-8 with TRBJ2-7, with D tentatively TRBD1 (6 bases). Sequencing input: memory CD4+ T cells from PBMCs. Subset noted: CD45RA-negative fraction. The TCR sequence derives from a man between 18 and 29 years old in good health. Some clones in this sample may be carry-over from other donors' samples. The CDR3 nucleotides are TGTGCCAGCAGCTTATCAGGGGCCTACGAGCAGTACTTC. It is translated as CASSLSGAYEQYF.